What follows are 5 T cell receptor beta chains derived from one specimen sequenced in a study of beta chain features in type 1 diabetes. General observations from the study: When Type 1 diabetes patients were examined, their TCRB CDR3s proved moderately but significantly shorter in all four CD4+ subsets.

No cognate antigen is known for these TCRs. The whole isolated RNA underwent reverse transcription, so sequencing captured expressed TCRB transcripts. Only in-frame clones appear in the TCRdb table, and some are missing; sequencing was by immunoSEQ multiplex PCR. Of 680,000 or so clones listed, 13% are singletons. Sequenced input: naive CD4+ T cells from blood. These receptors were taken from a young man with type 1 diabetes.

The V call is TRBV29-1, the J call TRBJ1-2; D call uncertain. The ends were cut back, 1 base at V and 4 bases at J, with 16 bases in the middle. Germline V gives CDR1 SQVTM, CDR2 ANQGSEA. The CDR3 totals 15 residues. The chain's CDR3 is CSVEAPRTERYGYTF. Written as DNA, the CDR3 is TGCAGCGTTGAAGCGCCACGGACGGAACGCTATGGCTACACCTTC.

This clone has more than one count but fewer than ten. Other DNA sequences in the same sample also yield this CDR3. CDR3 coding DNA: TGTGCCAGCAGCCCCCGACTCGACTCCTACGAGCAGTACTTC. The encoded protein is CASSPRLDSYEQYF. The chain recombines TRBV7-9 with TRBJ2-7; D is undetermined. In germline, CDR1 is SEHNR, CDR2 FQNEAQ (reference sequence). Trimming left V 5 bases short and J 0 bases short, with 11 bases between. CDR3 length equals 14 residues.

A note on this clone: Within the sample, other DNA sequences also encode this same CDR3. The chain links TRBV10-3 to TRBJ1-5; D is undetermined. Trimming removed 0 bases from V and 6 bases from J, with 3 bases in between. Per the germline V gene, CDR1 is ENHRY and CDR2 is SYGVKD. The length of the CDR3 is 12 residues. CDR3 loop: CAISESGQPQHF. The CDR3 coding sequence is TGTGCCATCAGTGAGTCGGGTCAGCCCCAGCATTTT.

This sequence joins TRBV30 and TRBJ2-7; TRBD1 aligns across 8 bases. CDR1 is GTSNPN, CDR2 SVGIG, per germline (reference sequence). V gave up 1 base and J gave up 4 bases; unmatched junction bases: 3. CDR3 length: 13 residues. Here the CDR3 DNA reads TGTGCCTGGAGTGGGGACAGGAAATACGAGCAGTACTTC. Protein sequence: CAWSGDRKYEQYF. The whole variable domain, remainder taken from reference TRBV30 and TRBJ2-7, is SQTIHQWPATLVQPVGSPLSLECTVEGTSNPNLYWYRQAAGRGLQLLFYSVGIGQISSEVPQNLSASRPQDRQFILSSKKLLLSDSGFYLCAWSGDRKYEQYFGPGTRLTVT.

The chain combines TRBV7-2 with TRBJ1-1; D is unresolved. Germline CDR1 and CDR2: SGHTA and FQGNSA. This CDR3 is built from 11 residues. V was cut by 2 bases and J by 7 bases, with 5 bases left in between. The DNA of the CDR3 is TGTGCCAGCAGCTTAAGGCTTGAAGCTTTCTTT. This translates into CASSLRLEAFF.